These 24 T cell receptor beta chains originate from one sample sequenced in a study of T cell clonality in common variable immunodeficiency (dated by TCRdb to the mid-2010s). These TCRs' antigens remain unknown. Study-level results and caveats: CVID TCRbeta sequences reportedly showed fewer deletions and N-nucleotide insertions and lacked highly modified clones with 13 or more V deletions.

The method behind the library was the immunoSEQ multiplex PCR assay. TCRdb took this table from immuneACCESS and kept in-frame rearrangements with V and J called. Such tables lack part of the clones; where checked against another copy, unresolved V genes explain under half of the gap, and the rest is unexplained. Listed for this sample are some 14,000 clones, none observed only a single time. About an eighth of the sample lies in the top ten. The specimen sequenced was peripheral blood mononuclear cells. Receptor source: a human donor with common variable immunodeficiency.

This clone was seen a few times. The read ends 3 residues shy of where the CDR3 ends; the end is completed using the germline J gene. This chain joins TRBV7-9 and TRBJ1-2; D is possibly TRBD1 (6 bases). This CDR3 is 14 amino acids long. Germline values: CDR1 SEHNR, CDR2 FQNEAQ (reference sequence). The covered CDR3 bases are TGTGCCAGCAGCTTAGACAGGGTTCTAGGAGGC. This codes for CASSLDRVLGG. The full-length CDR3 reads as CASSLDRVLGGYTF.

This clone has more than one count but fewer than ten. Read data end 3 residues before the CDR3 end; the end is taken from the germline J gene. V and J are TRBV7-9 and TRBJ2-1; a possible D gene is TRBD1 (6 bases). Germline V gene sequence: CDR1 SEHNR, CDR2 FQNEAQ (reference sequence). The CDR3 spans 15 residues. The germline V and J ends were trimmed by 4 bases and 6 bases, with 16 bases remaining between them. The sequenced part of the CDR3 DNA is TGTGCCAGCAGCTCGCCCGGACAGAGGGGCAATGAG. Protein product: CASSSPGQRGNE. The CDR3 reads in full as CASSSPGQRGNEQFF.

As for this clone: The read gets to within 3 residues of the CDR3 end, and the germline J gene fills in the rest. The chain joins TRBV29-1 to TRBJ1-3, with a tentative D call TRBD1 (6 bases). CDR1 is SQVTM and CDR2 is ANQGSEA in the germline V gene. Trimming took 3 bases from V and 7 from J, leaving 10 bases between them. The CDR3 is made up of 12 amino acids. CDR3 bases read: TGCAGCGTTGATGTGGGGGCGAACACC. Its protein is CSVDVGANT. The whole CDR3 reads CSVDVGANTIYF.

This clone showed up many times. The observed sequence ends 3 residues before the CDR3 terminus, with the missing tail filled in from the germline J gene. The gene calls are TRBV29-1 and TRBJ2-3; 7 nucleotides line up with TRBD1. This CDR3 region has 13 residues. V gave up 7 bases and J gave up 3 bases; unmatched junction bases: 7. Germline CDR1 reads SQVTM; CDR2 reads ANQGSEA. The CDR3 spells CSGRDSPTDTQYF. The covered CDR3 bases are TGCAGCGGACGGGACAGTCCAACAGATACG.

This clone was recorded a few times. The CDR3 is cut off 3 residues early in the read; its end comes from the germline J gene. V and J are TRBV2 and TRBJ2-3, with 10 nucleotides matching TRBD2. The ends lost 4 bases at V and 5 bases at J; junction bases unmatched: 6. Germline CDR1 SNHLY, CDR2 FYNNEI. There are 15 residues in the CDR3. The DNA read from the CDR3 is TGTGCCAGCAGTGGACTAGCGGGTGCACAAGATACG. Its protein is CASSGLAGAQDT. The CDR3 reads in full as CASSGLAGAQDTQYF.

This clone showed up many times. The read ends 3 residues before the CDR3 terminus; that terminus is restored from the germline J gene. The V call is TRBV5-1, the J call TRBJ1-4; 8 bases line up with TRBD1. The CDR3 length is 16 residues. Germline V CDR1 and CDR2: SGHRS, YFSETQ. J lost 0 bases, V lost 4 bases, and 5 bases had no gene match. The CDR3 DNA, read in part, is TGCGCCAGCAGCATCGGGACAGGCCCAACTAATGAAAAA. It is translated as CASSIGTGPTNEK. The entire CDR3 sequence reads CASSIGTGPTNEKLFF.

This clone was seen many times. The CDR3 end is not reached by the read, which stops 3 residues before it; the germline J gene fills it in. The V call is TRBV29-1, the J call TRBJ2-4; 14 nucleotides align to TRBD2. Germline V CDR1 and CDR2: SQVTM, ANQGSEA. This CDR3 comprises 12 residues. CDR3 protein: CSVSGLAGAQYF. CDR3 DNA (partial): TGCAGCGTCTCGGGACTAGCGGGAGCT.

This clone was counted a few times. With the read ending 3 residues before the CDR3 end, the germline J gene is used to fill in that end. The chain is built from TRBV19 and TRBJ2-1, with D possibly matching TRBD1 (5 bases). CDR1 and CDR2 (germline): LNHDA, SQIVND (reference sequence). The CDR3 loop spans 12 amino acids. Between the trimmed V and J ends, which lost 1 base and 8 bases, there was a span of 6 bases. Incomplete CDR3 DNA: TGTGCCAGTAGTATAGGGGGCTATGAG. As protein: CASSIGGYE. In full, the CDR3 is CASSIGGYEQFF.

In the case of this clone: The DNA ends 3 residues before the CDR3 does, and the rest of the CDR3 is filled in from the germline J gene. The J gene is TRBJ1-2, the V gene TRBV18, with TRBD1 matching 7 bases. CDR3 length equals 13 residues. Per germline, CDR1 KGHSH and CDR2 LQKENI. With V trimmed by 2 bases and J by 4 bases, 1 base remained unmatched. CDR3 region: CASSPDRAYGYTF. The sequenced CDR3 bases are TGTGCCAGCTCACCAGACAGGGCCTATGGC.

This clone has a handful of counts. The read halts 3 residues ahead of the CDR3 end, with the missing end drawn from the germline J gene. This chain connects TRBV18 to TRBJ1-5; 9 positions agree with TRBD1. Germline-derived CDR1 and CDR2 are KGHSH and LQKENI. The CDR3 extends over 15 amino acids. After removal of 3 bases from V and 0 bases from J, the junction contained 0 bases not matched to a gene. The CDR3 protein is CASSPGQGSNQPQHF. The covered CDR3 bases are TGTGCCAGCTCACCGGGACAGGGTAGCAATCAGCCC.

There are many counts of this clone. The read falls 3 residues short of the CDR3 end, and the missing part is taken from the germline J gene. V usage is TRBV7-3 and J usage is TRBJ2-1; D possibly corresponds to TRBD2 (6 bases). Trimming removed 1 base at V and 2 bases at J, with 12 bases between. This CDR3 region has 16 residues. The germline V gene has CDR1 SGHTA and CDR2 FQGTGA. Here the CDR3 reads CASSLMGGEAYNEQFF. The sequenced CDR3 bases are TGTGCCAGCAGCTTAATGGGCGGGGAGGCCTACAATGAG.

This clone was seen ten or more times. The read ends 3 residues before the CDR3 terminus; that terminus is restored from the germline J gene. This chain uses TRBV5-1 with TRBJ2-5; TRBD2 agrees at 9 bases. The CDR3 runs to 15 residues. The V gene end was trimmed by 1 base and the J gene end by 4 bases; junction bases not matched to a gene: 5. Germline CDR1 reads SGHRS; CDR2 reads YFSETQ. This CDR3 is CASSLSLAGRETQYF. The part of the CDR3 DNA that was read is TGCGCCAGCAGCTTGAGTCTAGCGGGACGAGAGACC.

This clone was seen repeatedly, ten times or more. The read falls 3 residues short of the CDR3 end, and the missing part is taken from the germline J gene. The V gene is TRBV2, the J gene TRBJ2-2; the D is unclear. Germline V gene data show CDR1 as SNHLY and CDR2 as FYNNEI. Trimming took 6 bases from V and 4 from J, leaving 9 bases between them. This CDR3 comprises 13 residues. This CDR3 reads CASSLRVTGELFF. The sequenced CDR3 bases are TGTGCCAGCAGCCTCCGGGTCACCGGGGAG.

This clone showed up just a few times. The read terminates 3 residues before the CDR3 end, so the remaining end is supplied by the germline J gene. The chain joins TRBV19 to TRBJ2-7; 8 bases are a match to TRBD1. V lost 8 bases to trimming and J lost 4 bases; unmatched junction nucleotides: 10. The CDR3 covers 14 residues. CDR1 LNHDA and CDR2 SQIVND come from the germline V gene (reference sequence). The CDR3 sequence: CASSRTGHAYEQYF. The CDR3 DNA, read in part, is TGTGCCAGTTCCCGGACAGGGCACGCGTACGAG.

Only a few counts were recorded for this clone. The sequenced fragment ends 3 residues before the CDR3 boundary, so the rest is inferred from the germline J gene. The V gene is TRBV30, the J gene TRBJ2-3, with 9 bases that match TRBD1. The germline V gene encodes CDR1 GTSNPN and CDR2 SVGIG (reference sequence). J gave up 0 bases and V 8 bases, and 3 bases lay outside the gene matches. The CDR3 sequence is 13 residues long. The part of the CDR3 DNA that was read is TGTGCCCGGACAGGGGTTAGCACAGATACG. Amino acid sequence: CARTGVSTDT. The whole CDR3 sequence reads CARTGVSTDTQYF. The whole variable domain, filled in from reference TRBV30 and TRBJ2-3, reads SQTIHQWPATLVQPVGSPLSLECTVEGTSNPNLYWYRQAAGRGLQLLFYSVGIGQISSEVPQNLSASRPQDRQFILSSKKLLLSDSGFYLCARTGVSTDTQYFGPGTRLTVL.

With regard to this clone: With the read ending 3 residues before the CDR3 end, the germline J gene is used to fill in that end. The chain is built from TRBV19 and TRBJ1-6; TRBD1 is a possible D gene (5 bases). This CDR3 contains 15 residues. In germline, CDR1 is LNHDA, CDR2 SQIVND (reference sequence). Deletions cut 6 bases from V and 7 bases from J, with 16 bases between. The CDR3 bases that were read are TGTGCCAGTAGCCGAACAGGAGTCTTAAATTCACCC. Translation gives CASSRTGVLNSP. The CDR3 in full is CASSRTGVLNSPLHF.

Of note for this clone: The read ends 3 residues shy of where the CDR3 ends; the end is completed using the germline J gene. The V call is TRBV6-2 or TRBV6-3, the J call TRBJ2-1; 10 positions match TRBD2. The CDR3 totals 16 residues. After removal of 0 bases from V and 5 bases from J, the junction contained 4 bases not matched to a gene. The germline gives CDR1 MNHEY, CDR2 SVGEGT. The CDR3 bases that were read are TGTGCCAGCAGTTACTCTCTAGCGGGAGTTAACAATGAG. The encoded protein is CASSYSLAGVNNE. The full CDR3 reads CASSYSLAGVNNEQFF.

The CDR3 sequence: CASSLRGSEKLFF. Partial CDR3 DNA: TGTGCCAGCAGCCTCCGGGGGAGTGAAAAA. The V gene is TRBV7-9, the J gene TRBJ1-4, with a weak D call TRBD1 (5 bases). The read falls 3 residues short of the CDR3 end, and the missing part is taken from the germline J gene. Germline values: CDR1 SEHNR, CDR2 FQNEAQ (reference sequence). Trimming shortened V by 5 bases and J by 7 bases, and 11 bases separated the two germline ends. This CDR3 contains 13 residues.

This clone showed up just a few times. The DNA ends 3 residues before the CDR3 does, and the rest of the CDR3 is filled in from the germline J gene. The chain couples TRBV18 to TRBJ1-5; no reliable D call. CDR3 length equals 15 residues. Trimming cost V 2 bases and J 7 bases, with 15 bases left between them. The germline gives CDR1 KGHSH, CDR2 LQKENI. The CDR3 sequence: CASSPEGRPGQPQHF. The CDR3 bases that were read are TGTGCCAGCTCACCAGAGGGCCGGCCGGGGCAGCCC.

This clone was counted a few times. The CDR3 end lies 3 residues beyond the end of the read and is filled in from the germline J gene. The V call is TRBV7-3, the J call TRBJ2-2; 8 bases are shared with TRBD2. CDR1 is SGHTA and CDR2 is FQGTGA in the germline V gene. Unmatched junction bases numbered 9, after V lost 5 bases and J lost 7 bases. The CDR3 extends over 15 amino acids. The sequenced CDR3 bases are TGTGCCAGCAGCCCGGGGGGGCCGTATATCGGGGAG. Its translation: CASSPGGPYIGE. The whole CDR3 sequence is CASSPGGPYIGELFF. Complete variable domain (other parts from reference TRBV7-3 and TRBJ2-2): GAGVSQTPSNKVTEKGKYVELRCDPISGHTALYWYRQSLGQGPEFLIYFQGTGAADDSGLPNDRFFAVRPEGSVSTLKIQRTERGDSAVYLCASSPGGPYIGELFFGEGSRLTVL.

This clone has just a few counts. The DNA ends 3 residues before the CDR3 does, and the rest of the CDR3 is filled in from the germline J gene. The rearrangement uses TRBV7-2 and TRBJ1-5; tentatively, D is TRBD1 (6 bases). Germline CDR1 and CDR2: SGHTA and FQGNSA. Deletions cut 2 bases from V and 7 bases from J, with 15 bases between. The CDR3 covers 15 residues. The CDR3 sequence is CASSLSQGHQQPQHF. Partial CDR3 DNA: TGTGCCAGCAGCTTATCGCAGGGACATCAGCAGCCC.

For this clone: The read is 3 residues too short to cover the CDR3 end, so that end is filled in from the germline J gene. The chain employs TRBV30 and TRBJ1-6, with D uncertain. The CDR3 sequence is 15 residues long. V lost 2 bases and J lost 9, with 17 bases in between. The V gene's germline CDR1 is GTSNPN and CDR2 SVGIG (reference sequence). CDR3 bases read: TGTGCCTGGAGTCGGGGTCGCGGCCTACCTTCACCC. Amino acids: CAWSRGRGLPSP. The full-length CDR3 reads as CAWSRGRGLPSPLHF. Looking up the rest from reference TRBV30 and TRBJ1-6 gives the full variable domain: SQTIHQWPATLVQPVGSPLSLECTVEGTSNPNLYWYRQAAGRGLQLLFYSVGIGQISSEVPQNLSASRPQDRQFILSSKKLLLSDSGFYLCAWSRGRGLPSPLHFGNGTRLTVT.

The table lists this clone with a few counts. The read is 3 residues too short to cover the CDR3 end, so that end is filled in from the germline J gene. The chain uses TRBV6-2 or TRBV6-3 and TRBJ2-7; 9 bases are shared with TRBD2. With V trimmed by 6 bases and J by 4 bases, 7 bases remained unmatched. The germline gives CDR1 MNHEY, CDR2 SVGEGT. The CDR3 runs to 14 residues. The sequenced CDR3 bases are TGTGCCAGCAGGACTAGCGGTAGCCCATACGAG. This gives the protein CASRTSGSPYE. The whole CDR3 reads CASRTSGSPYEQYF.

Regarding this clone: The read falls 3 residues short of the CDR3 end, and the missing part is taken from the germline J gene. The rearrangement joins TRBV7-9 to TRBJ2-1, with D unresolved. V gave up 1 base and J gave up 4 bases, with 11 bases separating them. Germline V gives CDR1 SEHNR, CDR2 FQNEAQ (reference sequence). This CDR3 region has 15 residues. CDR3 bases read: TGTGCCAGCAGCTTAGGAGTTAAAGGGTACAATGAG. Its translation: CASSLGVKGYNE. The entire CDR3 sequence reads CASSLGVKGYNEQFF.